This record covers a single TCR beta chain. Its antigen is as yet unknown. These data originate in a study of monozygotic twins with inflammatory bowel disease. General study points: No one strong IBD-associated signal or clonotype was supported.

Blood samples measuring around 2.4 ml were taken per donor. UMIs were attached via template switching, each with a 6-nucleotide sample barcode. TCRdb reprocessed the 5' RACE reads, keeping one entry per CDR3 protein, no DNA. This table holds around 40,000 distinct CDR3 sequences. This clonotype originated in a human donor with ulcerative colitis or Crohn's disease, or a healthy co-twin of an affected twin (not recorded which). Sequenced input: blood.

The CDR3 loop is CATLGQSNTGELFF. The chain links TRBV4-3 to TRBJ2-2; TCRdb outputs TRBD2, but without DNA this stays unchecked. CDR3 size: 14 residues. Germline values: CDR1 LGHNA, CDR2 YSLEER.